Presented here are 27 T cell receptor beta chains from one specimen sequenced in a study of shared clonotypes between healthy human individuals. Clones were sequenced by immunoSEQ multiplex PCR, and TCRdb holds only the in-frame ones, with some missing. In the table there are approximately 2.5 million clones, roughly nine tenths of which are singletons. The sequenced sample consisted of naive CD4+ T cells sorted from blood. Stated subset: CD45RA+ positively selected. These receptors all come from a man aged 18 to 30 in good health.

The J gene is TRBJ1-2, the V gene TRBV30; D may be TRBD1 (5 bases). Deletions cut 4 bases from V and 8 bases from J, with 17 bases between. The CDR3 spans 13 residues. CDR1 is GTSNPN and CDR2 is SVGIG in the germline V gene (reference sequence). The CDR3, as DNA: TGTGCCTGGACTCGGTGGGGACCAGGAGGCTACACCTTC. Translating it yields CAWTRWGPGGYTF.

The CDR3, as DNA: TGCAGCGTTTCCTCCGGGACAGGGATTAGCAATGAGCAGTTCTTC. Translating it yields CSVSSGTGISNEQFF. The rearrangement joins TRBV29-1 to TRBJ2-1; TRBD1 agrees at 9 bases. CDR1 SQVTM and CDR2 ANQGSEA come from the germline V gene. The V segment lost 5 bases and the J segment 6 bases; nucleotides outside the gene matches: 11. CDR3 length equals 15 residues.

Points on this clone: Other DNA sequences in this sample translate to the same CDR3. The V gene is TRBV30, the J gene TRBJ2-3; D tentatively fits TRBD1 or TRBD2 (5 bases each). The CDR3 totals 13 residues. Germline V CDR1 and CDR2: GTSNPN, SVGIG (reference sequence). V was cut by 1 base and J by 3 bases, with 8 bases left in between. This CDR3 reads CAWSGGFTDTQYF. Here the CDR3 DNA reads TGTGCCTGGAGTGGGGGGTTTACAGATACGCAGTATTTT.

This clone was seen only a few times. The rearrangement links TRBV30 to TRBJ1-1; D gene unclear. Trimming took 0 bases from V and 1 from J, leaving 12 bases between them. Germline assignment: CDR1 GTSNPN and CDR2 SVGIG (reference sequence). The CDR3 consists of 15 residues. The DNA of the CDR3 is TGTGCCTGGAGTGTAGTGTTCAGGCCGAACACTGAAGCTTTCTTT. This gives the protein CAWSVVFRPNTEAFF.

This clone has only a few counts. The V and J genes are TRBV11-2 and TRBJ2-7; a weak D match, TRBD1 (5 bases). Per germline, CDR1 SGHAT and CDR2 FQNNGV. Trimming cost V 0 bases and J 2 bases, with 11 bases left between them. The CDR3 runs to 15 residues. CDR3 sequence reads: CASSLDLHRTYEQYF. The CDR3, as DNA: TGTGCCAGCAGCTTAGATTTGCACAGGACCTACGAGCAGTACTTC.

Worth noting for this clone: Other nucleotide sequences from this sample produce the same CDR3. The rearrangement uses TRBV5-1 and TRBJ1-1; weak D call: TRBD1 (6 bases). V lost 0 bases and J 4 bases, leaving 10 bases between the germline ends. CDR3 length equals 14 residues. CDR1 SGHRS and CDR2 YFSETQ come from the germline V gene. DNA of the CDR3: TGCGCCAGCAGCTTGGTGGGGGGGCCCACTGAAGCTTTCTTT. It specifies CASSLVGGPTEAFF.

The chain links TRBV10-3 to TRBJ2-3; D unresolved. V gave up 0 bases and J gave up 0 bases, with 19 bases separating them. CDR1 is ENHRY, CDR2 SYGVKD, per germline. This CDR3 is built from 19 residues. CDR3 amino acids: CAISESTEVFTTSTDTQYF. The CDR3 region has the DNA TGTGCCATCAGTGAGTCTACAGAAGTCTTTACAACTAGCACAGATACGCAGTATTTT.

This clone was counted at least ten times. Sequence at one end of the junction differs from germline and may be a read error. The rearrangement links TRBV7-7 to TRBJ2-2; TRBD1 matches at 7 bases. The germline gives CDR1 SSHAT, CDR2 FNYEAQ (reference sequence). This CDR3 spans 15 amino acids. DNA of the CDR3: TGTGCTAGCAGCGCATCAGGGGGTAGCACCGGGGAGCTGTTTTTT. Translated: CASSASGGSTGELFF.

The rearrangement uses TRBV19 and TRBJ2-3; maybe TRBD2 (6 bases). Germline values: CDR1 LNHDA, CDR2 SQIVND (reference sequence). V was pared by 10 bases and J by 4 bases, with 15 bases between. The CDR3 runs to 13 residues. The CDR3 sequence is CATSTGGADTQYF. The CDR3 coding sequence is TGTGCCACGTCCACCGGAGGGGCAGATACGCAGTATTTT.

The chain has TRBV2 and TRBJ2-4; D gene uncertain. CDR1 is SNHLY, CDR2 FYNNEI, per germline. V gave up 6 bases and J gave up 8 bases, with 8 bases separating them. This CDR3 contains 11 residues. CDR3 coding DNA: TGTGCCAGCAGCGAAAAATACATTCAGTACTTC. Its translation is CASSEKYIQYF. The full variable domain, completed using reference TRBV2 and TRBJ2-4, is EPEVTQTPSHQVTQMGQEVILRCVPISNHLYFYWYRQILGQKVEFLVSFYNNEISEKSEIFDDQFSVERPDGSNFTLKIRSTKLEDSAMYFCASSEKYIQYFGAGTRLSVL.

V usage is TRBV9 and J usage is TRBJ2-5, with 12 bases aligning to TRBD2. The CDR3 contains 15 residues. The junction had 3 bases not matched to a gene; V was cut back by 0 bases and J by 6 bases. Germline V gene sequence: CDR1 SGDLS, CDR2 YYNGEE. In nucleotides, the CDR3 is TGTGCCAGCAGCGTAGCCCTAGCGGGGGGGAAGACCCAGTACTTC. It specifies CASSVALAGGKTQYF.

The rearrangement uses TRBV5-1 and TRBJ2-1; TRBD2 matches at 7 bases. This CDR3 is 15 amino acids long. The germline V gene has CDR1 SGHRS and CDR2 YFSETQ. J lost 4 bases, V lost 4 bases, and 8 bases had no gene match. The chain's CDR3 is CASSRPSGDYNEQFF. CDR3 DNA sequence: TGCGCCAGCAGCCGGCCTAGCGGCGATTACAATGAGCAGTTCTTC. Supplemented by reference TRBV5-1 and TRBJ2-1, the full variable domain reads KAGVTQTPRYLIKTRGQQVTLSCSPISGHRSVSWYQQTPGQGLQFLFEYFSETQRNKGNFPGRFSGRQFSNSRSEMNVSTLELGDSALYLCASSRPSGDYNEQFFGPGTRLTVL.

This clone was seen only once. The chain joins TRBV28 to TRBJ1-5; no definite D call. The germline V gene has CDR1 MDHEN and CDR2 SYDVKM. Trimming removed 8 bases at V and 4 bases at J, with 12 bases between. This CDR3 region has 13 residues. The CDR3: CASAPGKNQPQHF. For the CDR3, the DNA is TGTGCCAGCGCTCCGGGAAAGAATCAGCCCCAGCATTTT.

The chain combines TRBV4-3 with TRBJ1-5; 9 bases are a match to TRBD1. Trimming removed 1 base from V and 1 base from J; junction bases left unmatched: 5. CDR1 is LGHNA and CDR2 is YSLEER in the germline V gene. The CDR3 is 17 residues long. The CDR3 loop is CASSQGTGGQSNQPQHF. The CDR3, as DNA: TGCGCCAGCAGCCAAGGAACAGGGGGCCAGAGCAATCAGCCCCAGCATTTT.

As concerns this clone: Additional DNA sequences in this sample encode the identical CDR3. The chain carries TRBV29-1 and TRBJ2-2; possibly TRBD1 for D (6 bases). V was shortened by 6 bases and J by 5 bases, with 10 bases between the two germline ends. This CDR3 comprises 12 residues. Germline CDR1 and CDR2: SQVTM and ANQGSEA. The CDR3, as DNA: TGCAGCGTCGGGACATTGACCGGGGAGCTGTTTTTT. Residues: CSVGTLTGELFF.

J is TRBJ1-5 and V is TRBV6-1; D perhaps matches TRBD1 (5 bases). V was cut by 6 bases and J by 4 bases, with 10 bases left in between. This CDR3 has 13 residues. In germline, CDR1 is MNHNS, CDR2 SASEGT. The chain's CDR3 is CASRGTVNQPQHF. The DNA for the CDR3 is TGTGCCAGCAGGGGGACGGTGAATCAGCCCCAGCATTTT.

This clone was detected once. This chain joins TRBV10-1 and TRBJ1-5; D gene unclear. Germline V gene data show CDR1 as WNHNN and CDR2 as SYGVQD (reference sequence). V shed 2 bases and J shed 4 bases, with 6 bases lying between them. The CDR3 has 13 residues. CDR3 in DNA: TGCGCCAGCAGTGAGACTCTAAATCAGCCCCAGCATTTT. Amino acids: CASSETLNQPQHF.

The rearrangement links TRBV6-6 to TRBJ1-4; D gene ambiguous. Looked up from germline, CDR1 is MNHNY and CDR2 is SVGAGI (reference sequence). The CDR3 runs 14 residues. Trimming took 8 bases from V and 0 from J, leaving 10 bases between them. For the CDR3, the DNA is TGTGCCAGCTTGGCAGATGCAACTAATGAAAAACTGTTTTTT. Protein: CASLADATNEKLFF.

The table lists this clone with a few counts. This chain connects TRBV5-4 to TRBJ1-1; D is undetermined. The CDR3 sequence is 12 residues long. CDR1 is SGHNT, CDR2 YYREEE, per germline (reference sequence). Trimming left V 4 bases short and J 3 bases short, with 7 bases between. The CDR3 protein is CASSPSYTEAFF. For the CDR3, the DNA is TGTGCCAGCAGCCCCAGCTACACTGAAGCTTTCTTT.

The chain couples TRBV4-3 to TRBJ2-3; no clear D gene. Germline CDR1 LGHNA, CDR2 YSLEER. Trimming pared 0 bases from V and 2 bases from J, leaving 12 bases between. CDR3 length: 16 residues. CDR3: CASSQDRRIITDTQYF. CDR3 in DNA: TGCGCCAGCAGCCAAGATCGCAGGATTATCACAGATACGCAGTATTTT.

This clone was counted a few times. The chain employs TRBV6-5 and TRBJ1-1, with D perhaps matching TRBD1 (5 bases). Trimming pared 7 bases from V and 5 bases from J, leaving 17 bases between. The length of the CDR3 is 14 residues. Germline CDR1 and CDR2: MNHEY and SVGAGI. The CDR3 spells CASTYAPDSTEAFF. CDR3 DNA: TGTGCCAGCACCTACGCCCCAGACAGTACTGAAGCTTTCTTT.

J is TRBJ2-1 and V is TRBV6-1, with D perhaps matching TRBD1 (6 bases). Trimming cost V 2 bases and J 4 bases, with 12 bases left between them. The CDR3 covers 15 residues. Germline-derived CDR1 and CDR2 are MNHNS and SASEGT. The CDR3 region is CASSEIGTQYNEQFF. CDR3 in DNA: TGTGCCAGCAGTGAAATTGGGACACAATACAATGAGCAGTTCTTC.

V usage is TRBV6-1 and J usage is TRBJ1-2, with no clear D. The V and J ends lost 1 base and 8 bases respectively, with 11 bases between them. The CDR3 sequence is 13 residues long. The V gene's germline CDR1 is MNHNS and CDR2 SASEGT. CDR3 bases: TGTGCCAGCAGTGAAGGGGGAATAGAGGGCTACACCTTC. Its protein is CASSEGGIEGYTF.

The chain carries TRBV30 and TRBJ1-6; possibly TRBD1 for D (5 bases). This CDR3 comprises 15 residues. Trimming left V 4 bases short and J 7 bases short, with 17 bases between. Germline-derived CDR1 and CDR2 are GTSNPN and SVGIG (reference sequence). Here the CDR3 reads CAWTAYAGLNSPLHF. The CDR3 DNA sequence: TGTGCCTGGACGGCATACGCAGGGTTGAATTCACCCCTCCACTTT.

V and J are TRBV7-9 and TRBJ1-1; 7 nucleotides agree with TRBD1. The V gene end was trimmed by 4 bases and the J gene end by 0 bases; junction bases not matched to a gene: 5. Germline V gene sequence: CDR1 SEHNR, CDR2 FQNEAQ (reference sequence). The CDR3 is made up of 15 amino acids. Here the CDR3 reads CASSSETGLNTEAFF. The CDR3, as DNA: TGTGCCAGCAGCTCAGAGACAGGGCTGAACACTGAAGCTTTCTTT.

A single count supports this clone. The chain links TRBV7-2 to TRBJ2-1, with D unclear. With 5 bases removed from V and 2 bases from J, the gap between germline ends came to 13 bases. Germline values: CDR1 SGHTA, CDR2 FQGNSA. This CDR3 comprises 15 residues. The CDR3 DNA reads as TGTGCCAGCAGCCCGCTGGGCCGGACCTACAATGAGCAGTTCTTC. Its protein is CASSPLGRTYNEQFF.

The V gene is TRBV29-1, the J gene TRBJ2-2; D perhaps matches TRBD2 (5 bases). The CDR3 has 12 residues. V lost 7 bases, J lost 0 bases, and 6 bases lay in between. In germline, CDR1 is SQVTM, CDR2 ANQGSEA. The CDR3 DNA is TGCAGCGCCGGGACGAACACCGGGGAGCTGTTTTTT. Translating gives CSAGTNTGELFF.